The 28 T cell receptor beta chains in this list originate from one sample, sequenced in a study of cytomegalovirus exposure and HLA in healthy donors. The PCR ran on 60 Vbeta and 13 Jbeta primers. This table comes from immunoSEQ multiplex PCR, and its TCRdb copy is limited to in-frame clones, with some not included. The sample has about 120,000 clones; about 79% are singletons. Material for sequencing was PBMCs. The origin of the receptors is a woman between 18 and 30 years old in good health and CMV-seronegative.

This chain joins TRBV5-1 and TRBJ2-1; 13 bases are shared with TRBD2. The length of the CDR3 is 17 residues. CDR1 is SGHRS and CDR2 is YFSETQ in the germline V gene. Trimming removed 5 bases from V and 9 bases from J; junction bases left unmatched: 14. The CDR3 here is CASRIQPLAGGQGEQFF. In DNA form, the CDR3 reads TGCGCCAGCAGGATCCAACCACTAGCGGGAGGGCAGGGTGAGCAGTTCTTC.

The genes are TRBV29-1 and TRBJ2-2; 7 bases match TRBD2. With V trimmed by 5 bases and J by 5 bases, 8 bases remained unmatched. Per the germline V gene, CDR1 is SQVTM and CDR2 is ANQGSEA. This CDR3 has 14 residues. In DNA, the CDR3 is TGCAGCGTTTTGCCGGACGGGGGGACCGGGGAGCTGTTTTTT. This encodes CSVLPDGGTGELFF.

This clone was seen only once. The chain combines TRBV6-1 with TRBJ2-7; weak D call: TRBD1 (5 bases). CDR3 length: 14 amino acids. In germline, CDR1 is MNHNS, CDR2 SASEGT. With 10 bases removed from V and 2 bases from J, the gap between germline ends came to 18 bases. The CDR3 spells CATWGHPPTYEQYF. Written as DNA, the CDR3 is TGTGCCACTTGGGGCCACCCCCCCACCTACGAGCAGTACTTC.

For this clone: Other DNA variants within this sample encode the same CDR3. The gene calls are TRBV19 and TRBJ1-2; D ambiguous. V lost 0 bases, J lost 3 bases, and 8 bases lay in between. The length of the CDR3 is 14 residues. Germline CDR1 and CDR2: LNHDA and SQIVND (reference sequence). The CDR3 sequence is CASSIDREDYGYTF. The CDR3 DNA sequence: TGTGCCAGTAGTATAGACCGGGAGGACTATGGCTACACCTTC.

V is TRBV7-2 and J is TRBJ2-1; 9 nucleotides align to TRBD1. V shed 4 bases, J shed 9 bases, and the junction held 13 bases outside the gene matches. The CDR3 covers 16 residues. Germline V CDR1 and CDR2: SGHTA, FQGNSA. CDR3 sequence reads: CASSYTGTGNAGEQFF. CDR3 in DNA: TGTGCCAGCAGCTACACCGGGACAGGGAATGCCGGTGAGCAGTTCTTC.

This clone was picked up one time. The CDR3 sequence is CASRLRGAEEGYTF. The CDR3 DNA reads TGTGCCAGCAGACTCAGGGGGGCAGAGGAGGGCTACACCTTC. The rearrangement uses TRBV7-2 and TRBJ1-2, with 7 bases aligning to TRBD1. The germline CDR1 and CDR2 sequences are SGHTA and FQGNSA. CDR3 length equals 14 residues. The ends lost 6 bases at V and 8 bases at J; junction bases unmatched: 12.

This clone appeared once. The chain recombines TRBV30 with TRBJ1-4; D ambiguous. Germline lookup yields CDR1 GTSNPN and CDR2 SVGIG (reference sequence). The ends were cut back, 0 bases at V and 5 bases at J, with 13 bases in the middle. The CDR3 extends over 15 amino acids. The CDR3 sequence is CAWSVLLARNEKLFF. CDR3 in DNA: TGTGCCTGGAGTGTACTATTGGCGAGAAATGAAAAACTGTTTTTT.

V gene TRBV4-3 combines with J gene TRBJ1-2; 8 bases line up with TRBD1. V shed 1 base, J shed 7 bases, and the junction held 8 bases outside the gene matches. The CDR3 loop spans 15 amino acids. The germline V gene has CDR1 LGHNA and CDR2 YSLEER. CDR3 in amino acids: CASSQAQGEYRGYTF. In DNA form, the CDR3 reads TGCGCCAGCAGCCAAGCACAGGGGGAATATCGTGGCTACACCTTC.

The rearrangement joins TRBV14 to TRBJ2-7; 12 nucleotides agree with TRBD2. With V trimmed by 3 bases and J by 1 base, 1 base remained unmatched. The CDR3 sequence is 15 residues long. The germline gives CDR1 SGHDN, CDR2 FVKESK. CDR3 residues: CASSHLAGGSYEQYF. For the CDR3, the DNA is TGTGCCAGCAGCCACCTAGCGGGAGGGTCCTACGAGCAGTACTTC.

The V call is TRBV11-3, the J call TRBJ2-6; tentative D call: TRBD1 (5 bases). The CDR3 sequence is 15 residues long. Deletions cut 5 bases from V and 4 bases from J, with 12 bases between. In germline, CDR1 is SGHNT, CDR2 YENEEA. In nucleotides, the CDR3 is TGTGCCAGCAGCACAGGCAGGGCCGGGGCCAACGTCCTGACTTTC. This codes for CASSTGRAGANVLTF.

This clone was counted a few times. V and J are TRBV2 and TRBJ1-5; possibly TRBD1 for D (5 bases). The V and J ends lost 3 bases and 6 bases respectively, with 9 bases between them. CDR3 length: 13 residues. Germline V gene sequence: CDR1 SNHLY, CDR2 FYNNEI. Here the CDR3 reads CASSDQGAQPQHF. In nucleotides, the CDR3 is TGTGCCAGCAGTGACCAGGGTGCTCAGCCCCAGCATTTT.

This clone appeared a single time. The genes are TRBV28 and TRBJ1-2; TRBD1 matches at 10 bases. The junction had 8 bases not matched to a gene; V was cut back by 6 bases and J by 4 bases. Germline assignment: CDR1 MDHEN and CDR2 SYDVKM. CDR3 length equals 15 residues. CDR3 in DNA: TGTGCCAGCAGCGCTAACCGGGACAGGGGCTATGGCTACACCTTC. The encoded protein is CASSANRDRGYGYTF.

The V gene is TRBV11-1, the J gene TRBJ2-7; TRBD1 might be the D (6 bases). The germline CDR1 and CDR2 sequences are SGHAT and FQDESV (reference sequence). V was shortened by 6 bases and J by 2 bases, with 17 bases between the two germline ends. The length of the CDR3 is 15 residues. CDR3 loop: CASSHKWTEAYEQYF. DNA for the CDR3: TGTGCCAGCAGTCACAAGTGGACAGAAGCCTACGAGCAGTACTTC.

The chain has TRBV19 and TRBJ1-5; 10 nucleotides agree with TRBD1. The CDR3 covers 14 residues. The junction had 4 bases not matched to a gene; V was cut back by 4 bases and J by 7 bases. Germline V gives CDR1 LNHDA, CDR2 SQIVND (reference sequence). The CDR3 coding sequence is TGTGCCAGTAGTACGACAGGGGGCCGCCAGCCCCAGCATTTT. It codes for CASSTTGGRQPQHF. Full variable domain (missing parts from reference TRBV19 and TRBJ1-5): DGGITQSPKYLFRKEGQNVTLSCEQNLNHDAMYWYRQDPGQGLRLIYYSQIVNDFQKGDIAEGYSVSREKKESFPLTVTSAQKNPTAFYLCASSTTGGRQPQHFGDGTRLSIL.

The V gene is TRBV2, the J gene TRBJ1-1, with 7 bases fitting TRBD1. This CDR3 is built from 14 residues. Germline V gene data show CDR1 as SNHLY and CDR2 as FYNNEI. The V gene end was trimmed by 1 base and the J gene end by 4 bases; junction bases not matched to a gene: 3. This CDR3 is CASSEGRGVTEAFF. The CDR3, as DNA: TGTGCCAGCAGTGAAGGCAGGGGGGTCACTGAAGCTTTCTTT.

V gene TRBV30 combines with J gene TRBJ1-2, with 9 bases lining up with TRBD1. CDR1 GTSNPN and CDR2 SVGIG come from the germline V gene (reference sequence). J lost 0 bases, V lost 2 bases, and 4 bases had no gene match. This CDR3 has 15 amino acids. Here the CDR3 reads CAWSRTGEANYGYTF. CDR3 in DNA: TGTGCCTGGAGTCGGACAGGGGAAGCTAACTATGGCTACACCTTC.

Only a few counts were recorded for this clone. The chain employs TRBV2 and TRBJ1-5; no clear D. CDR1 is SNHLY, CDR2 FYNNEI, per germline. The CDR3 is 16 residues long. The V end lost 1 base, the J end lost 0 bases, and 10 bases lay between the germline ends. The CDR3 loop is CASSEEEALSNQPQHF. The CDR3 DNA is TGTGCCAGCAGTGAAGAGGAGGCCCTTAGCAATCAGCCCCAGCATTTT.

This chain joins TRBV4-1 and TRBJ2-5; perhaps TRBD1 as D (5 bases). V was clipped by 1 base and J by 2 bases, with 11 bases between them. CDR1 is MGHRA and CDR2 is YSYEKL in the germline V gene. This CDR3 is built from 15 residues. CDR3 sequence reads: CASSQGWSGQETQYF. In nucleotides, the CDR3 is TGCGCCAGCAGCCAAGGTTGGTCAGGGCAAGAGACCCAGTACTTC.

This clone appeared once. The chain recombines TRBV10-2 with TRBJ2-5; 8 bases match TRBD2. The V gene's germline CDR1 is WSHSY and CDR2 SAAADI. This CDR3 spans 13 amino acids. V was pared by 2 bases and J by 5 bases, with 1 base of the junction left unmatched. The DNA for the CDR3 is TGCGCCAGCAGTGAGGTAGCGGGGGAGACCCAGTACTTC. Residues: CASSEVAGETQYF.

DNA of the CDR3: TGTGCCAGCAGCCCGGGACACCTCGAGGCCCAGTACTTC. As protein: CASSPGHLEAQYF. V usage is TRBV6-1 and J usage is TRBJ2-5; TRBD1 is a possible D gene (6 bases). Trimming removed 6 bases at V and 9 bases at J, with 17 bases between. The CDR3 consists of 13 residues. Germline assignment: CDR1 MNHNS and CDR2 SASEGT.

The V call is TRBV7-8, the J call TRBJ2-1; 7 bases fit TRBD2. Trimming at V came to 2 bases and at J to 6 bases, leaving 7 bases not matched to a gene. CDR1 and CDR2 from the germline V gene are SGHVS and FQNEAQ. CDR3 length equals 15 residues. The chain's CDR3 is CASSLTSAGGNEQFF. CDR3 nucleotide sequence: TGTGCCAGCAGCTTAACTAGCGCTGGGGGCAATGAGCAGTTCTTC.

The J gene is TRBJ1-4, the V gene TRBV25-1; 8 bases match TRBD1. Germline CDR1 and CDR2: MGHDK and SYGVNS. V gave up 2 bases and J gave up 5 bases; unmatched junction bases: 1. The CDR3 consists of 14 residues. CDR3 in amino acids: CASSEQGANEKLFF. CDR3 in DNA: TGTGCCAGCAGTGAACAGGGGGCCAATGAAAAACTGTTTTTT.

The rearrangement uses TRBV2 and TRBJ2-7; D is possibly TRBD1 (6 bases). V was pared by 3 bases and J by 7 bases, with 16 bases between. CDR1 is SNHLY, CDR2 FYNNEI, per germline. This CDR3 has 14 amino acids. The CDR3, as DNA: TGTGCCAGCAGTGACGGGGCAGGGGCGATGGAGCAGTACGTC. Translation gives CASSDGAGAMEQYV.

This sequence joins TRBV5-8 and TRBJ1-1; D remains unclear. V was shortened by 6 bases and J by 6 bases, with 9 bases between the two germline ends. The CDR3 contains 11 residues. The germline V gene encodes CDR1 SGHTS and CDR2 YDEGEE. The CDR3 protein is CASTLRAEAFF. The CDR3, as DNA: TGTGCCAGCACCCTTCGGGCTGAAGCTTTCTTT. Full variable domain (remainder filled in from reference TRBV5-8 and TRBJ1-1): EAGVTQSPTHLIKTRGQQATLRCSPISGHTSVYWYQQALGLGLQFLLWYDEGEERNRGNFPPRFSGRQFPNYSSELNVNALELEDSALYLCASTLRAEAFFGQGTRLTVV.

The CDR3 sequence: CASSLDSSLLSTDTQYF. CDR3 sequence (DNA): TGCGCCAGCAGCTTGGATTCCTCCTTACTTAGCACAGATACGCAGTATTTT. This chain joins TRBV5-1 and TRBJ2-3; D is unclear. Germline V gene sequence: CDR1 SGHRS, CDR2 YFSETQ. V lost 0 bases and J lost 0, with 14 bases in between. The CDR3 length is 17 residues.

The chain couples TRBV19 to TRBJ2-5; TRBD2 is a possible D gene (6 bases). CDR1 and CDR2 from the germline V gene are LNHDA and SQIVND (reference sequence). CDR3 length equals 14 residues. The V gene lost 3 bases and the J gene lost 3 bases, with 11 bases spanning the gap. CDR3 sequence: CASSMFGGEETQYF. The CDR3 nucleotides read TGTGCCAGTAGTATGTTCGGCGGGGAAGAGACCCAGTACTTC.

This chain joins TRBV2 and TRBJ2-7, with 8 nucleotides matching TRBD1. Germline lookup yields CDR1 SNHLY and CDR2 FYNNEI. The CDR3 is made up of 13 amino acids. J lost 5 bases, V lost 8 bases, and 8 bases had no gene match. The CDR3 sequence is CASDGQGFNEQYF. The CDR3 DNA sequence: TGTGCCAGCGACGGACAGGGCTTCAACGAGCAGTACTTC.

Concerning this clone itself: A read error may produce the germline difference seen at one junction end. The chain is built from TRBV25-1 and TRBJ1-1, with 7 bases lining up with TRBD1. In germline, CDR1 is MGHDK, CDR2 SYGVNS. This CDR3 comprises 15 residues. The CDR3 reads CASSDNDRENAEAFF. The CDR3 region has the DNA TGTGCCAGCAGTGATAACGACAGGGAGAACGCTGAAGCTTTCTTT. The entire variable domain, with the rest obtained from reference TRBV25-1 and TRBJ1-1, is as follows: EADIYQTPRYLVIGTGKKITLECSQTMGHDKMYWYQQDPGMELHLIHYSYGVNSTEKGDLSSESTVSRIRTEHFPLTLESARPSHTSQYLCASSDNDRENAEAFFGQGTRLTVV.